This TCR beta chain was sequenced in a study of T cells after yellow fever vaccination. In this sample, this clonotype turned up many times. J lost 7 bases, V lost 0 bases, and 14 bases had no gene match. From germline, CDR1 is DFQATT and CDR2 SNEGSKA (reference sequence). The CDR3 is 16 residues long. MiXCR, run by TCRdb on the 5' RACE reads, gives a single entry per CDR3 protein. This sample has some 220,000 distinct CDR3 sequences, with approximately 3% found just once. The source material was CD4+ T cells sorted from PBMCs, sampled 10 days after the yellow fever booster vaccination. The TCR originated in a man aged 18 to 30 who received the YFV17D yellow fever vaccine. The chain couples TRBV20-1 to TRBJ1-2, with TRBD1 matching over 7 bases. CDR3 DNA sequence: TGCAGTGCTAGAGATCTCGGACAGGCGCTGAAAGGTGGCTACACCTTC. Translating it yields CSARDLGQALKGGYTF.